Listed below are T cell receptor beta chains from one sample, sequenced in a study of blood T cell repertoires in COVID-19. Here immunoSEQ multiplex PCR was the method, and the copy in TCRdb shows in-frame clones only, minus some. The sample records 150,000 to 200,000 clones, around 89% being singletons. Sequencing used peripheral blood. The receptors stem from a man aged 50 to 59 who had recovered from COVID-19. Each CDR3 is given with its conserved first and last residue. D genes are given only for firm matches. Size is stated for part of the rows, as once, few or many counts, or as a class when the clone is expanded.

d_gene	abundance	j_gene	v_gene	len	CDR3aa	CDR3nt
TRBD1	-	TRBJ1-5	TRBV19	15	CASSNDRGGRQPQHF	TGTGCCAGTAGCAATGACAGGGGAGGTCGTCAGCCCCAGCATTTT
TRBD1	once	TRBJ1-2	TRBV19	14	CASSLRTGRYGYTF	TGTGCCAGTAGTCTCCGGACAGGGAGGTATGGCTACACCTTC
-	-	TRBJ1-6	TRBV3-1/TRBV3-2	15	CASSQDRRRSSPLHF	TGTGCCAGCAGCCAAGATCGGAGACGAAGTTCACCCCTCCACTTT
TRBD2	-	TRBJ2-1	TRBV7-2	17	CASSLGLLAGGENEQFF	TGTGCCAGCAGCTTAGGGTTACTAGCGGGAGGTGAGAATGAGCAGTTCTTC
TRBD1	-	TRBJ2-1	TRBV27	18	CASSPLGQGVVGYNEQFF	TGTGCCAGCAGTCCCTTGGGACAGGGTGTCGTCGGCTACAATGAGCAGTTCTTC
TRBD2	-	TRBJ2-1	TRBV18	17	CASSPGLAGAGDNEQFF	TGTGCCAGCTCACCTGGGCTAGCGGGGGCCGGGGACAATGAGCAGTTCTTC
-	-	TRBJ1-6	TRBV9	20	CASSGEGVGRSGSYNSPLHF	TGTGCCAGCAGCGGCGAGGGCGTAGGCAGGTCGGGGTCCTATAATTCACCCCTCCACTTT
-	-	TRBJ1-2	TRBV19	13	CASSITPRSGYTF	TGTGCCAGTAGTATAACCCCGAGGAGTGGCTACACCTTC
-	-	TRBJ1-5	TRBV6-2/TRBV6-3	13	CASSLESNQPQHF	TGTGCCAGCAGTTTGGAGAGCAATCAGCCCCAGCATTTT
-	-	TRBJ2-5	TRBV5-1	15	CASSLVGENEETQYF	TGCGCCAGCAGCTTGGTAGGAGAGAACGAAGAGACCCAGTACTTC
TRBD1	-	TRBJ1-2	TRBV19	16	CASSIGLGQRAYGYTF	TGTGCCAGTAGTATAGGCCTGGGACAGCGCGCCTATGGCTACACCTTC
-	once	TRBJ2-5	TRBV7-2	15	CASSPRRGGQETQYF	TGTGCCAGCAGCCCCCGGAGGGGTGGGCAAGAGACCCAGTACTTC
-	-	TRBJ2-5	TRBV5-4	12	CASSFRGETQYF	TGTGCCAGCAGCTTCAGGGGAGAGACCCAGTACTTC
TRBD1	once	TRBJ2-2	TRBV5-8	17	CASSSGQGLWAVGELFF	TGTGCCAGCAGCTCGGGACAGGGGTTATGGGCCGTCGGGGAGCTGTTTTTT
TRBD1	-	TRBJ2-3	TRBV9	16	CASSQGGQGLADTQYF	TGTGCCAGCAGCCAGGGAGGACAGGGGTTGGCAGATACGCAGTATTTT
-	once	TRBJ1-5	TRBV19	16	CASSIVRKWSNQPQHF	TGTGCCAGTAGTATAGTGAGGAAATGGAGCAATCAGCCCCAGCATTTT
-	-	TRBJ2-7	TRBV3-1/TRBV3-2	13	CASSQQGRYEQYF	TGTGCCAGCAGCCAACAGGGTCGTTACGAGCAGTACTTC
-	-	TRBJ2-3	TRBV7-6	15	CASSFGGQGTDTQYF	TGTGCCAGCAGCTTCGGGGGGCAGGGCACAGATACGCAGTATTTT
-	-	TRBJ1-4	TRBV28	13	CASRQESNEKLFF	TGTGCCAGCAGGCAAGAGTCTAATGAAAAACTGTTTTTT